This paragraph reports one T cell receptor (beta chain). The antigen is undetermined. This entry belongs to a study of cytomegalovirus exposure and HLA in healthy donors. General study findings and limits: The authors confirmed in vitro that a few CMV-associated chains were specific for CMV antigens.

Losses at the gene ends were 6 bases for V and 0 bases for J; bases not matched to a gene: 11. The germline gives CDR1 SNHLY, CDR2 FYNNEI. The CDR3 is 18 amino acids. Profiled with immunoSEQ multiplex PCR; TCRdb holds only in-frame clones, not every one. The data hold about 120,000 clones, with around nine tenths observed a single time. The genes are TRBV2 and TRBJ2-7, with TRBD2 matching over 13 bases. The sample comprised PBMCs. This sequence was found in a woman aged 18-29 years in good health and CMV-seropositive. Here the CDR3 DNA reads TGTGCCAGCAGCTATAGGACTAGCGGGGGCCCCACCTCCTACGAGCAGTACTTC. It yields the protein CASSYRTSGGPTSYEQYF.